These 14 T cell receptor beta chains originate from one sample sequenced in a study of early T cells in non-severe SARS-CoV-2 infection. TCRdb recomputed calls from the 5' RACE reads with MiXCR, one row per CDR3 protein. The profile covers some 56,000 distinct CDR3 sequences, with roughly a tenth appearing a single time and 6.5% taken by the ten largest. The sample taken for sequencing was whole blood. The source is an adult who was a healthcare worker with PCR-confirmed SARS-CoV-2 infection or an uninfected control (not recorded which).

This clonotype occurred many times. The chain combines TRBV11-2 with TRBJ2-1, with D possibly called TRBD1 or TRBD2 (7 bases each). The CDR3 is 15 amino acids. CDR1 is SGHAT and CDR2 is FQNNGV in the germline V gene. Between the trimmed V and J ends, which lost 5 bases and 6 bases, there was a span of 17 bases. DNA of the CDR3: TGTGCCAGCAGCCCTATCCAGGGGGAGGGCAATGAGCAGTTCTTC. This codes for CASSPIQGEGNEQFF.

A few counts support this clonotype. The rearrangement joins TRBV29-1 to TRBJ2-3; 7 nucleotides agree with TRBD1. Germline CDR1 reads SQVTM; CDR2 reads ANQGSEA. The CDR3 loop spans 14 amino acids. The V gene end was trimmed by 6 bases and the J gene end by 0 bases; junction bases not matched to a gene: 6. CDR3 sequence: CSVKPGQSTDTQYF. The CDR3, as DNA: TGCAGCGTCAAACCGGGACAGAGCACAGATACGCAGTATTTT.

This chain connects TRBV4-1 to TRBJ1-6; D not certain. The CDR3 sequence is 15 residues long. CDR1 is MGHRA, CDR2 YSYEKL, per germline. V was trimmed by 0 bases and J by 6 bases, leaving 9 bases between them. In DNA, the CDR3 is TGCGCCAGCAGCCAAGAAGGCTTCGGTAATTCACCCCTCCACTTT. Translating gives CASSQEGFGNSPLHF.

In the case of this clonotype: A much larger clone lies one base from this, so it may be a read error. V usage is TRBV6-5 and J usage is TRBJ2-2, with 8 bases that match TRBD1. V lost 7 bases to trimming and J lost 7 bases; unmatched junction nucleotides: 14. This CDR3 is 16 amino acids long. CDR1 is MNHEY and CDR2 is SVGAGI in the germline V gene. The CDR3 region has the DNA TGTGCCAGCACCAGCCCGAGGACAGGGCGCTTCGGGGAGCTGTTTTTT. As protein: CASTSPRTGRFGELFF.

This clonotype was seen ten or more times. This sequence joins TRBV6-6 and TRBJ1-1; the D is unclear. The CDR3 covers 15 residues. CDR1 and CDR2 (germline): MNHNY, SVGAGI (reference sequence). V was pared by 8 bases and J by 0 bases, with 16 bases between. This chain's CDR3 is CASHSRAGMNTEAFF. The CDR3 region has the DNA TGTGCCAGCCACTCTAGGGCAGGCATGAACACTGAAGCTTTCTTT.

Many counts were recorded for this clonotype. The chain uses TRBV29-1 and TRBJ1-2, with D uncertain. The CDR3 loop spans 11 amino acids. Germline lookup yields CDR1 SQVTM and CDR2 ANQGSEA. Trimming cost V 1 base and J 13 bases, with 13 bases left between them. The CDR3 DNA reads TGCAGCGTTGAAGTCAGGTCGAGTCCCACCTTC. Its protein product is CSVEVRSSPTF.

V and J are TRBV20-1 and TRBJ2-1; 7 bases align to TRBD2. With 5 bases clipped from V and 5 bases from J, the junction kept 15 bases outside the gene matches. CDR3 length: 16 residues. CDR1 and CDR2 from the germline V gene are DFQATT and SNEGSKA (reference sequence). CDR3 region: CSAPQRTRLGDNEQFF. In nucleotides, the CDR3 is TGCAGTGCTCCTCAGAGGACTAGATTGGGGGACAATGAGCAGTTCTTC.

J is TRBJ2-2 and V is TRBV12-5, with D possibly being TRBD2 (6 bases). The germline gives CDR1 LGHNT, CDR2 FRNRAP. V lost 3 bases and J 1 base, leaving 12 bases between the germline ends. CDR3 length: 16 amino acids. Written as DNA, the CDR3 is TGTGCTAGTGGTTTTACGGGACTTTTGAACACCGGGGAGCTGTTTTTT. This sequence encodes CASGFTGLLNTGELFF.

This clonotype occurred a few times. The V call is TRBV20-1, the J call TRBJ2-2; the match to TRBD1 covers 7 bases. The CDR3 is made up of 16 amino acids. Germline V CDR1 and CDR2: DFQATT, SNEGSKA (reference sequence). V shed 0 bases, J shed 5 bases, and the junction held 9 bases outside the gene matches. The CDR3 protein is CSARDPRQGVTGELFF. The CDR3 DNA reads TGCAGTGCTAGAGATCCCCGCCAGGGGGTAACCGGGGAGCTGTTTTTT.

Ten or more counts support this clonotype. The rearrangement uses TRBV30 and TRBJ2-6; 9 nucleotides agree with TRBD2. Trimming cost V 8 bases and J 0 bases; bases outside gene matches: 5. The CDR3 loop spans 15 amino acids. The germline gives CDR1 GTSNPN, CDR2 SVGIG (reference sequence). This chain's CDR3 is CAKAGGSSGANVLTF. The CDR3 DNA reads TGTGCCAAAGCGGGGGGAAGCTCTGGGGCCAACGTCCTGACTTTC.

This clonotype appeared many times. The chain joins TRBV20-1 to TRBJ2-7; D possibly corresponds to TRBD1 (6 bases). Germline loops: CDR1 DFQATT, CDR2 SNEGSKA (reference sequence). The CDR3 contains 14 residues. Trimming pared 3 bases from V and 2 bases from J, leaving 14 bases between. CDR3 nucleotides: TGCAGTGCTAGGACAGGTTTGGTGACCTACGAGCAGTACTTC. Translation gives CSARTGLVTYEQYF.

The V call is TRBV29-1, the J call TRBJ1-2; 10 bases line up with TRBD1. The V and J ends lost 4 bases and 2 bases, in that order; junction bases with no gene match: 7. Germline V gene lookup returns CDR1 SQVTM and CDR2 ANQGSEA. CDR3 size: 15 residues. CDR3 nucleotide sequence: TGCAGCGTTGCGGGACAGGGGATCCCCAACTATGGCTACACCTTC. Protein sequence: CSVAGQGIPNYGYTF.

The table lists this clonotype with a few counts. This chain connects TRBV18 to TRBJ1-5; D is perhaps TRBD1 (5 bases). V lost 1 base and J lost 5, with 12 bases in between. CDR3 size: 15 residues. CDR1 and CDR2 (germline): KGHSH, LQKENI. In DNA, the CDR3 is TGTGCCAGCTCACCACAGAGGGGAGGAGATCAGCCCCAGCATTTT. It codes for CASSPQRGGDQPQHF.

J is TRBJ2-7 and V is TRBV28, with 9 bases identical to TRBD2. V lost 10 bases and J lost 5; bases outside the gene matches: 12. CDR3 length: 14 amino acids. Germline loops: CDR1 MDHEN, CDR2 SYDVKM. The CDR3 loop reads CATSTAGGDNEQYF. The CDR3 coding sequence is TGTGCCACCTCAACTGCGGGAGGGGACAACGAGCAGTACTTC.